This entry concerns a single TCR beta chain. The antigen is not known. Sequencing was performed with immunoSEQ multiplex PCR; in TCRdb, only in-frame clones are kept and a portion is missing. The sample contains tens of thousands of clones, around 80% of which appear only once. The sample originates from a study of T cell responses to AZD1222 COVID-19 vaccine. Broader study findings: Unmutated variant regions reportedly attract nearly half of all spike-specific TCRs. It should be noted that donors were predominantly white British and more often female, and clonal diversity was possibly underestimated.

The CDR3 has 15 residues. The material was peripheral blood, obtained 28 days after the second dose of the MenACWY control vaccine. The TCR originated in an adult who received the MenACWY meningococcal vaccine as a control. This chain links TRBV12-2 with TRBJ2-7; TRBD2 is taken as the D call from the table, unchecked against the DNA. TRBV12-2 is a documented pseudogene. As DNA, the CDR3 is TGTGCAAGTCGCTTAGAAGAGCGGGACAACTACGAGCAGTACTTC. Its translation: CASRLEERDNYEQYF.